This T cell receptor beta chain originates from a study of T cell clones after liver transplantation. Whole-study context: Third-party-reactive TCRbeta sequences from pre-transplant mixed lymphocyte reactions served as antigen-independent comparators. Samples came pre-transplant, pre-randomization before withdrawal, and post-randomization after withdrawal ended. Study-level results: In most of the 8 subjects, circulating graft-donor-reactive CD4 TCRbeta sequences fell significantly after transplant. Graft donor-reactive T cells possibly entered the graft instead of undergoing deletion.

In its sample, this clone was seen a few times. Its antigen is not identified. The CDR3 runs to 17 residues. Germline V gene sequence: CDR1 SGHNT, CDR2 YYREEE (reference sequence). J was trimmed by 4 bases and V by 4 bases; bases with no gene match: 14. Data came from immunoSEQ multiplex PCR; TCRdb stores just in-frame clones and leaves some out. The sample carries tens of thousands of clones, around three quarters recorded once. This specimen was CD4+ T cells from blood, taken at the approximately 16-month timepoint. This sequence was found in a human patient who received a liver transplant. The graft donor may account for some of the T cells. The chain combines TRBV5-4 with TRBJ2-1; 7 bases align to TRBD1. The CDR3 loop is CASSITHTGAGYNEQFF. The DNA of the CDR3 is TGTGCCAGCAGCATTACCCATACAGGGGCCGGGTACAATGAGCAGTTCTTC.